A selection of T cell receptor beta chains follows, all from one sample in a study of shared clonotypes between healthy human individuals. The repertoire was sequenced with immunoSEQ multiplex PCR; TCRdb's copy has only in-frame clones and lacks some. This sample has about 2 million clones; 90% to 95% occur once, and the top ten carry 0.13%. Sequencing used naive CD4+ T cells sorted from blood. These receptors originate from a man between 18 and 35 years old in good health. The CDR3 runs from the conserved cysteine through the conserved F or W. The D gene is left open where the match is weak. A clone size is listed for some rows: how often the clone was seen (once, few, many), or a class if it is expanded.

TGTGCCACCAGCAGGGACAGGGGGCGCGAAAAACTGTTTTTT	CATSRDRGREKLFF	TRBV15	TRBD1	NA	TRBJ1-4
TGTGCCAGCTTGGACACCGGGGAGCTGTTTTTT	CASLDTGELFF	TRBV2	NA	NA	TRBJ2-2
TGTGCCTGGAGTGGTTCCGGGAAACAGGGGGAGCTGTTTTTT	CAWSGSGKQGELFF	TRBV30	NA	NA	TRBJ2-2
TGTGCCAGCAGCGTGGACAGCTTTCTTGAAGCTTTCTTT	CASSVDSFLEAFF	TRBV7-2	NA	NA	TRBJ1-1
TGTGCCAGCAGTGTTCTAGGGGACAGAAATGAGCAGTTCTTC	CASSVLGDRNEQFF	TRBV2	TRBD1	NA	TRBJ2-1
TGCGCCAGCAGCCCCCTTAGCGGAAGCACAGATACGCAGTATTTT	CASSPLSGSTDTQYF	TRBV5-1	NA	NA	TRBJ2-3
TGCGCCAGCAGCCCTGGTGGCAGCGGGACGTACAATGAGCAGTTCTTC	CASSPGGSGTYNEQFF	TRBV4-3	TRBD2	NA	TRBJ2-1
TGTGCCAGCAGCTTGGCCAGGTCGGTATACGAGCAGTACTTC	CASSLARSVYEQYF	TRBV5-8	NA	NA	TRBJ2-7
TGTGCCAGCAGCTCCAGACTAGGGGACACCGGGGAGCTGTTTTTT	CASSSRLGDTGELFF	TRBV7-2	NA	NA	TRBJ2-2
TGTGCCAGCAGCTTACACAGGGACCTAGCCCAAAATGAAAAACTGTTTTTT	CASSLHRDLAQNEKLFF	TRBV6-4	NA	NA	TRBJ1-4
TGCGCCAGCAGCTTGGCGGAGCAGAACTATGGCTACACCTTC	CASSLAEQNYGYTF	TRBV5-1	NA	NA	TRBJ1-2
TGTGCCAGCAGCTTAGCACTATCCTACGAGCAGTACTTC	CASSLALSYEQYF	TRBV11-2	NA	NA	TRBJ2-7
TGTGCCAGCAGCCCCCGACGAAGCGGGTATCAAGATACGCAGTATTTT	CASSPRRSGYQDTQYF	TRBV7-2	NA	NA	TRBJ2-3
TGTGCCAGCTCACCAGAGGGGTGGAGTACCGGGGAGCTGTTTTTT	CASSPEGWSTGELFF	TRBV18	NA	NA	TRBJ2-2
TGCGCCAGCAGCGTGATTCCGGGACAGGGCGAGGAGACCCAGTACTTC	CASSVIPGQGEETQYF	TRBV5-1	TRBD1	NA	TRBJ2-5
TGTGCCAGTAGTACGGGACCGAACACCGGGGAGCTGTTTTTT	CASSTGPNTGELFF	TRBV19	NA	NA	TRBJ2-2
TGTGCCAGCAGTAGGGGGCCGGAGACCCAGTACTTC	CASSRGPETQYF	TRBV2	TRBD1	NA	TRBJ2-5
TGCAGCGTTGAAAATATAGGACGGCGAACTGAAGCTTTCTTT	CSVENIGRRTEAFF	TRBV29-1	NA	NA	TRBJ1-1
TGTGCCAGCAGTGCAGGCGATCAGCCCCAGCATTTT	CASSAGDQPQHF	TRBV6-1	NA	NA	TRBJ1-5
TGCAGCGTTGGGGACTACCTCCTCAATGAGCAGTTCTTC	CSVGDYLLNEQFF	TRBV29-1	TRBD2	NA	TRBJ2-1
TGTGCTAGCAGCTTCGCGGGGGTGGCAGATACGCAGTATTTT	CASSFAGVADTQYF	TRBV7-7	TRBD2	NA	TRBJ2-3
TGTGCCAGTAGTATAAATGATTTAGCTGAAGCTTTCTTT	CASSINDLAEAFF	TRBV19	NA	NA	TRBJ1-1
TGTGCCAGCTCACCACCGAACGGTCCGGCAGCTGAAGCTTTCTTT	CASSPPNGPAAEAFF	TRBV18	NA	NA	TRBJ1-1
TGTGCCAGCTCACCTCCGTCACTAGCTAAGTACGAGCAGTACTTC	CASSPPSLAKYEQYF	TRBV9	NA	NA	TRBJ2-7
TGTGCCAGCAGCTCAGCAGGGGCGGCGAACACCGGGGAGCTGTTTTTT	CASSSAGAANTGELFF	TRBV9	NA	NA	TRBJ2-2
TGTGCCATCAGCCAGGGGGAGACTGAAGCTTTCTTT	CAISQGETEAFF	TRBV10-3	TRBD1	NA	TRBJ1-1
TGTGCCAGCAGTGAAAGCAGGGCTAGCACAGATACGCAGTATTTT	CASSESRASTDTQYF	TRBV6-1	NA	NA	TRBJ2-3
TGCGCCAGCAGCCAAGGGGAGGGGTGGTACTACAATGAGCAGTTCTTC	CASSQGEGWYYNEQFF	TRBV5-1	TRBD2	NA	TRBJ2-1
TGTGCCAGCAGTTTCCTACCGCACAATGAGCAGTTCTTC	CASSFLPHNEQFF	TRBV27	NA	once	TRBJ2-1
TGCGCCAGCAGCCAAGATTGGGTTACTGGCTACACCTTC	CASSQDWVTGYTF	TRBV4-1	NA	NA	TRBJ1-2
TGCGCCAGCAGCTTGGTACAGGAGTCTTACAATGAGCAGTTCTTC	CASSLVQESYNEQFF	TRBV5-1	NA	NA	TRBJ2-1
TGTGCCAGCAGCCCCGCGGACCGGGCGGTCTACGAGCAGTACTTC	CASSPADRAVYEQYF	TRBV7-9	NA	NA	TRBJ2-7
TGTGCCAGCAGCGTAGAGGGAAGTGAGCAGTTCTTC	CASSVEGSEQFF	TRBV9	NA	NA	TRBJ2-1
TGTGCCAGCAGTGATCGGTCTTCTGGTGCCTACGAGCAGTACTTC	CASSDRSSGAYEQYF	TRBV25-1	NA	NA	TRBJ2-7
TGTGCCAGCAGCTGGGGGGGGTCCAGGGAGACCCAGTACTTC	CASSWGGSRETQYF	TRBV7-2	TRBD2	NA	TRBJ2-5
TGTGCCAGCAGCCCGGGACAGGGATTTGCCTACGAGCAGTACTTC	CASSPGQGFAYEQYF	TRBV11-2	TRBD1	NA	TRBJ2-7